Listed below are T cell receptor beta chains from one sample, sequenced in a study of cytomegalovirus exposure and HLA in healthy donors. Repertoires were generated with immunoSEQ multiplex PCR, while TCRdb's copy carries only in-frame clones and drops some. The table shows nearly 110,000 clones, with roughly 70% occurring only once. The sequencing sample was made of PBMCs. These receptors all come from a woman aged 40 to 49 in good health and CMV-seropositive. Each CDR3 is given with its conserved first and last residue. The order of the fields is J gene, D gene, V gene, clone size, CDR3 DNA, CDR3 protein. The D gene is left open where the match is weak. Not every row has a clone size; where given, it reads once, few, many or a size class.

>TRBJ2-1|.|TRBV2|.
TGTGCCAGCATCATTCGCGGTACCTACAATGAGCAGTTCTTC
CASIIRGTYNEQFF
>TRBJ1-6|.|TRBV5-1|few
TGCGCCAGCAGCCTCAACGCACACGAATCACCCCTCCACTTT
CASSLNAHESPLHF
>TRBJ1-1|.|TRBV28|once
TGTGCCAGCAGTTTACAGGTTTCTGAAGCTTTCTTT
CASSLQVSEAFF
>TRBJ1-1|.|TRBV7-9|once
TGTGCCAGCAGCCTCCACACAGCCACTGAAGCTTTCTTT
CASSLHTATEAFF
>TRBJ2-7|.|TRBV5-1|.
TGCGCCAGCAGCTTGGCAGGGGCCTATTTTGAGTCCGAGCAGTACTTC
CASSLAGAYFESEQYF
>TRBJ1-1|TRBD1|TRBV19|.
TGTGCCAGTAGTGTCCGACAGGGGAACACTGAAGCTTTCTTT
CASSVRQGNTEAFF
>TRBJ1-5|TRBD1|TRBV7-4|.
TGTGCCAGCAGTTCGACAGGGGGAAATAGCAATCAGCCCCAGCATTTT
CASSSTGGNSNQPQHF
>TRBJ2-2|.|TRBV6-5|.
TGTGCCAGCAGATCAACAGGATACACCGGGGAGCTGTTTTTT
CASRSTGYTGELFF
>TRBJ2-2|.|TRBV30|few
TGTGCCTGGAGTACAGGAAACACCGGGGAGCTGTTTTTT
CAWSTGNTGELFF
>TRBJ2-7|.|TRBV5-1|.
TGCGCCAGCAGCTATCCTTCCGGGACAACCGACGAGCACGAGCAGTACTTC
CASSYPSGTTDEHEQYF
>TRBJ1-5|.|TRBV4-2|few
TGTGCCAGCAGCCGTCGGGGGGGGAATCAGCCCCAGCATTTT
CASSRRGGNQPQHF
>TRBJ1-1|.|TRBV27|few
TGTGCCAGCAGTTCGACGGGACATATGAACACTGAAGCTTTCTTT
CASSSTGHMNTEAFF
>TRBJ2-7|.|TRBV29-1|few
TGCAGCGTTGATTCGGGGATCGGGCACGAGCAGTACTTC
CSVDSGIGHEQYF
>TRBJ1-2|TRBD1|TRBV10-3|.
TGTGCCATCACCCCCCAGGGGGCGCCAACCTATGGCTACACCTTC
CAITPQGAPTYGYTF
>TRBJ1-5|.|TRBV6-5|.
TGTGCCAGCAGCTCCCCCAATCAGCCCCAGCATTTT
CASSSPNQPQHF
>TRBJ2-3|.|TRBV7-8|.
TGTGCCAGCAGCCCTGATCCAGGGTTTTTTGGCACAGATACGCAGTATTTT
CASSPDPGFFGTDTQYF
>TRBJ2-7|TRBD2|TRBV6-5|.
TGTGCCAGCAGATATCGGGGGGAAAGCTACGAGCAGTACTTC
CASRYRGESYEQYF
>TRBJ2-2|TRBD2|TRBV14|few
TGTGCCAGCAGCCAAGATCCCCCTAGCGGGGGGCCGATTCACACCGGGGAGCTGTTTTTT
CASSQDPPSGGPIHTGELFF
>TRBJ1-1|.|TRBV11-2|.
TGTGCCAGCAGCTTCACCCCAGGGGTTGAAGCTTTCTTT
CASSFTPGVEAFF
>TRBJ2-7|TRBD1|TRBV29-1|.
TGCAGCGCCGGGGACAGGGGCTACGAGCAGTACTTC
CSAGDRGYEQYF
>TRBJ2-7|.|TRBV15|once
TGTGCCACCAGCCTAGGAGAGATGGTCGAGCAGTACTTC
CATSLGEMVEQYF
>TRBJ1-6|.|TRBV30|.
TGTGCCTGGGATAGTAGTGAGGCTACAGGGAATTCACCCCTCCACTTT
CAWDSSEATGNSPLHF
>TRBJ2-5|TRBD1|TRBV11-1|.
TGTGCCAGCAGCATGGACAGGGTTGGGCATGGGACCCAGTACTTC
CASSMDRVGHGTQYF
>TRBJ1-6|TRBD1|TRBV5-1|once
TGCGCCAGCAGTACCCGGACAGGGAACGTATTGGATTCACCCCTCCACTTT
CASSTRTGNVLDSPLHF
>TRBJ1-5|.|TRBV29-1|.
TGCAGCTATTCATGGGGGGTTGGTAGCAATCAGCCCCAGCATTTT
CSYSWGVGSNQPQHF
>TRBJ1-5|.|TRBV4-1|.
TGCGCCAGCAGCCAATATGTGCAGGGCAATCAGCCCCAGCATTTT
CASSQYVQGNQPQHF
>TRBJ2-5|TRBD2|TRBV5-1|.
TGCGCCAGCAGCCGGGGGACTAGCGGTTCTCAAGAGACCCAGTACTTC
CASSRGTSGSQETQYF
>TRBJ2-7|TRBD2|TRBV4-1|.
TGCGCCAGCAGCCACGGGGGGACCCCCTACGAGCAGTACTTC
CASSHGGTPYEQYF
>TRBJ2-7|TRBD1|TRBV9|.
TGTGCCAGCAGCGTAGGACAGGGGGTCTCCTACGAGCAGTACTTC
CASSVGQGVSYEQYF
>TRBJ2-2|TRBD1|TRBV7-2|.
TGTGCCAGCACCTCCGGGACAGGGGGCGGGTACACCGGGGAGCTGTTTTTT
CASTSGTGGGYTGELFF
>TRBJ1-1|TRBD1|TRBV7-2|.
TGTGCCAGCAGCAGCAGGGGGCACGGAATCAGGAACACTGAAGCTTTCTTT
CASSSRGHGIRNTEAFF
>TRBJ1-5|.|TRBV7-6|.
TGTGCCAGCAGCTTAACATCTAGCAATCAGCCCCAGCATTTT
CASSLTSSNQPQHF
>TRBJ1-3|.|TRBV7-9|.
TGTGCCAGCAGCTTAATGCGTCCCAGGGACACCATATATTTT
CASSLMRPRDTIYF
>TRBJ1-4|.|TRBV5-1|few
TGCGCCAGCAGCTTGGGACAGCTTAATGAAAAACTGTTTTTT
CASSLGQLNEKLFF
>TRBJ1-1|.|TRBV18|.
TGTGCCAGCTCACCACGTGGCGGGGACTTGAACACTGAAGCTTTCTTT
CASSPRGGDLNTEAFF
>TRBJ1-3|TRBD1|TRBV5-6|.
TGTGCCAGCAGCTTACAGGGGGCTGGAAACACCATATATTTT
CASSLQGAGNTIYF
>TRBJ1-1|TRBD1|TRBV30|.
TGTGCCTGGAGTGTAGCAGGGGGGCGAGTCACTGAAGCTTTCTTT
CAWSVAGGRVTEAFF
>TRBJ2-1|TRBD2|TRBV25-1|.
TGTGCCAGCAGTGAATTGGGTAGCGGGGAGTACAATGAGCAGTTCTTC
CASSELGSGEYNEQFF
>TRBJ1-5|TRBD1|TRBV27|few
TGTGCCAGCAGCTCTGGGACAGGGTTAGATCAGCCCCAGCATTTT
CASSSGTGLDQPQHF
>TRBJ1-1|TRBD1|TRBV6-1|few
TGTGCCAGCAGCCTCGGGACAGCGTACCCTGAAGCTTTCTTT
CASSLGTAYPEAFF
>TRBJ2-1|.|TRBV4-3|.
TGCGCCAGCAGCCAAGATTTCCGAGCGCAGTTCTTC
CASSQDFRAQFF
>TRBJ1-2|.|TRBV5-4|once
TGTGCCAGCAGCTTCATAAGGGGTGACTATGGCTACACCTTC
CASSFIRGDYGYTF
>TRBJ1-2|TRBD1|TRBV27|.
TGTGCCAGCAGTTTATATGGACAGGGCTATGGCTACACCTTC
CASSLYGQGYGYTF
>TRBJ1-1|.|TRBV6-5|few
TGTGCCAGCAGACAGACAGGAAAAGTGAACACTGAAGCTTTCTTT
CASRQTGKVNTEAFF
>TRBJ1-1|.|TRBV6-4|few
TGTGCCAGACGCACAGGGAGGGGTCTAGAGACTGAAGCTTTCTTT
CARRTGRGLETEAFF
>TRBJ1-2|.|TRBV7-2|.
TGTGCCAGCAGCTCGGACAGCTATGGCTACACCTTC
CASSSDSYGYTF
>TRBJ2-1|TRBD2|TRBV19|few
TGTGCCAGTAGTAGGGGAGGGTTGGGAGGTGAGCAGTTCTTC
CASSRGGLGGEQFF